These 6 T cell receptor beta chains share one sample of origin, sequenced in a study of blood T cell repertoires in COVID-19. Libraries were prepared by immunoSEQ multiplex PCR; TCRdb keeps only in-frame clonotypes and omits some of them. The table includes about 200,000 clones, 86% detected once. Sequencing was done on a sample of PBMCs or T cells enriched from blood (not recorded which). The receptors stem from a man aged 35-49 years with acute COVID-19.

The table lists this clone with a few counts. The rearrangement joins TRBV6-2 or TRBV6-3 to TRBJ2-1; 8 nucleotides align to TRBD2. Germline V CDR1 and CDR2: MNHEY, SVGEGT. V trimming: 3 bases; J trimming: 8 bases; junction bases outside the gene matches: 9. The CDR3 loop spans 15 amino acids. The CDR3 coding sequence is TGTGCCAGCAGTTATCGGGGAGCGGGAGTAGATGAGCAGTTCTTC. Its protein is CASSYRGAGVDEQFF.

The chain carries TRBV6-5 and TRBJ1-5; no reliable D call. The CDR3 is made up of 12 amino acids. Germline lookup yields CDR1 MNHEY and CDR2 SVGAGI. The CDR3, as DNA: TGTGCACCCCCCTGGGGAGATCAGCCCCAGCATTTT. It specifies CAPPWGDQPQHF.

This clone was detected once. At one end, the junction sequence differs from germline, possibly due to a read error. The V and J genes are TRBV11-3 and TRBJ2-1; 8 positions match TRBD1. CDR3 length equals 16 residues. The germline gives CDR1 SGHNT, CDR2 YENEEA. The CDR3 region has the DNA TGTGCCAGCAGCCCCGGACAGGGAGTCTCCCACAATGAGCAGTTCTTC. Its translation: CASSPGQGVSHNEQFF.

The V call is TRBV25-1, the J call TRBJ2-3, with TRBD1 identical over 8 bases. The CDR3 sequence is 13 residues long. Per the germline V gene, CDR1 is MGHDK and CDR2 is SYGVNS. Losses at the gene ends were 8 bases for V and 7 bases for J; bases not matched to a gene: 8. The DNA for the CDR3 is TGTGCCAGCTCCCTCGACAGGGGAAATACGCAGTATTTT. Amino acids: CASSLDRGNTQYF.

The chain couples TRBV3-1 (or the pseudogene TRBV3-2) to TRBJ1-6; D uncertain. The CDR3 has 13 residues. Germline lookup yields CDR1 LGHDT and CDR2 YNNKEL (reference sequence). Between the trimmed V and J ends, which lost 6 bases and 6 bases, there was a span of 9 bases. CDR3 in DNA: TGTGCCAGCAGTCCTAATGGTAATTCACCCCTCCACTTT. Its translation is CASSPNGNSPLHF.

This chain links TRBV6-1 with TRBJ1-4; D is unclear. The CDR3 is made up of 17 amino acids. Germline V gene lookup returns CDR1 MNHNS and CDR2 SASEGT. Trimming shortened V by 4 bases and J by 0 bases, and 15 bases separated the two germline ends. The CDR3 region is CASSGRGEQATNEKLFF. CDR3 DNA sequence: TGTGCCAGCAGTGGGAGAGGAGAGCAAGCAACTAATGAAAAACTGTTTTTT.